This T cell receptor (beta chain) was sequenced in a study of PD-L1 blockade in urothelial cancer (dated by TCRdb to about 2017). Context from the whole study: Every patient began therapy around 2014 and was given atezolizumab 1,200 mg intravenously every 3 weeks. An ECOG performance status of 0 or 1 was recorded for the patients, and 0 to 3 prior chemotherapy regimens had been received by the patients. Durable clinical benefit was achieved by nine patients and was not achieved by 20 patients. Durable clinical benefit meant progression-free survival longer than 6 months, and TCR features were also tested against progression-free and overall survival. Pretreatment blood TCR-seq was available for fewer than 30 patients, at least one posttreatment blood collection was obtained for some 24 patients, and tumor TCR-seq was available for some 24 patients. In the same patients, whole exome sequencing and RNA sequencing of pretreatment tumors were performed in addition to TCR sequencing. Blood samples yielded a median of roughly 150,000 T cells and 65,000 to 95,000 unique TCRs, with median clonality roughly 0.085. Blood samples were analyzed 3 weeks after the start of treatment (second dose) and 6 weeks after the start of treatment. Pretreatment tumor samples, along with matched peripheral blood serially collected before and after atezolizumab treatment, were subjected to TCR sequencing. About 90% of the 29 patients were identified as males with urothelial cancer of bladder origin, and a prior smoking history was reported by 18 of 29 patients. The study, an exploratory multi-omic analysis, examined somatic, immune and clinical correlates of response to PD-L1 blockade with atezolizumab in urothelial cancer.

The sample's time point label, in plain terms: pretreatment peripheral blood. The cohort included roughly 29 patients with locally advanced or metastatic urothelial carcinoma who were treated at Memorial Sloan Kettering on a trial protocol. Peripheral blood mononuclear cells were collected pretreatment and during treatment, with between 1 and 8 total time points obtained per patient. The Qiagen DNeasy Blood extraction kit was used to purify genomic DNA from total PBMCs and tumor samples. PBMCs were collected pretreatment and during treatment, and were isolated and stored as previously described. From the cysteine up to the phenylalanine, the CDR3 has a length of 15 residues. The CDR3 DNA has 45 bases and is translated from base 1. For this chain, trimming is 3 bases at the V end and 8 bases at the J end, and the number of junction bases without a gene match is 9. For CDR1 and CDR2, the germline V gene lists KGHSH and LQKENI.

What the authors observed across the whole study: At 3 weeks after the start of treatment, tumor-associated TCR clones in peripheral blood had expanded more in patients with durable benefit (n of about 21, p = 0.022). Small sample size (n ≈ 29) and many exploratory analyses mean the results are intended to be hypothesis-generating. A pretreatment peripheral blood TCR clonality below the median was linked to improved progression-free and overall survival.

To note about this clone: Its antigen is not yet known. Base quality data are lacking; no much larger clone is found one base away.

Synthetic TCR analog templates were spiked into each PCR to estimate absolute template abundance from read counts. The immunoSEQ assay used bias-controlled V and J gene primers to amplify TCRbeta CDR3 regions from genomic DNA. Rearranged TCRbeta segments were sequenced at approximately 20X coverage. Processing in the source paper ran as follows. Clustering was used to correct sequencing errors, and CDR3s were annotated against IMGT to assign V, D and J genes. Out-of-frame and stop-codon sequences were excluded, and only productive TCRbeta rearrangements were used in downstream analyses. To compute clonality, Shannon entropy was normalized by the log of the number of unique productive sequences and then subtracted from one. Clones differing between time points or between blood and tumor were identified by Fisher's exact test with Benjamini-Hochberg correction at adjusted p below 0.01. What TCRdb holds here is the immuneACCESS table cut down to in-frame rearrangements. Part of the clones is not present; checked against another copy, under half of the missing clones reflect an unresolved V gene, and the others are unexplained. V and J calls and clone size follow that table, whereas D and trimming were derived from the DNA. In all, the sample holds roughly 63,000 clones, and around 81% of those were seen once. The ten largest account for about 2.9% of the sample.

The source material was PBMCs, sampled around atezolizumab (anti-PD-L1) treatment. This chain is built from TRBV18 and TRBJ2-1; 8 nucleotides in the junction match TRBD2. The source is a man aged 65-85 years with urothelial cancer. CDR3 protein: CASSPGTRSFDEQFF. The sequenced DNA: TGTGCCAGCTCACCGGGGACTAGGTCGTTCGATGAGCAGTTCTTC.